The 13 T cell receptor beta chains given below trace back to one sample, sequenced in a study of blood T cell repertoires in COVID-19. Method: immunoSEQ multiplex PCR; TCRdb's copy keeps in-frame clones and lacks some. The table includes 200,000 or so clones, approximately 86% detected once. The sample taken for sequencing was peripheral blood. The source is a man in his 60s with acute or convalescent COVID-19.

The V call is TRBV5-4, the J call TRBJ1-1; TRBD1 is a possible D gene (6 bases). CDR3 length: 15 residues. Germline lookup yields CDR1 SGHNT and CDR2 YYREEE (reference sequence). Trimming took 10 bases from V and 0 from J, leaving 19 bases between them. The CDR3 loop is CAARFWGQMNTEAFF. CDR3 bases: TGTGCCGCGCGGTTCTGGGGGCAGATGAACACTGAAGCTTTCTTT.

Concerning this clone: The sample contains more than one DNA sequence encoding this CDR3. The V call is TRBV5-1, the J call TRBJ2-2; 7 nucleotides line up with TRBD1. Unmatched junction bases numbered 4, after V lost 4 bases and J lost 1 base. The CDR3 covers 15 residues. Germline-derived CDR1 and CDR2 are SGHRS and YFSETQ. For the CDR3, the DNA is TGCGCCAGCAGCCCCCGGACAGGGAACACCGGGGAGCTGTTTTTT. It translates to CASSPRTGNTGELFF. Looking up the rest from reference TRBV5-1 and TRBJ2-2 gives the full variable domain: KAGVTQTPRYLIKTRGQQVTLSCSPISGHRSVSWYQQTPGQGLQFLFEYFSETQRNKGNFPGRFSGRQFSNSRSEMNVSTLELGDSALYLCASSPRTGNTGELFFGEGSRLTVL.

This clone was recorded once. The rearrangement joins TRBV5-1 to TRBJ2-2; maybe TRBD2 (5 bases). This CDR3 spans 15 amino acids. Germline CDR1 and CDR2: SGHRS and YFSETQ. Trimming pared 0 bases from V and 4 bases from J, leaving 10 bases between. CDR3 sequence: CASSLGGYGTGELFF. The CDR3 bases are TGCGCCAGCAGCTTGGGAGGGTACGGCACCGGGGAGCTGTTTTTT.

V gene TRBV5-5 combines with J gene TRBJ2-1; perhaps TRBD2 as D (5 bases). Per the germline V gene, CDR1 is SGHKS and CDR2 is YYEKEE (reference sequence). This CDR3 is built from 16 residues. Trimming pared 4 bases from V and 6 bases from J, leaving 20 bases between. The CDR3, as DNA: TGTGCCAGCAGCACCCGCACCGGGGTTTCGGGCAATGAGCAGTTCTTC. The encoded protein is CASSTRTGVSGNEQFF.

This clone has ten or more counts. The chain links TRBV5-4 to TRBJ2-7; a possible D gene is TRBD2 (6 bases). Trimming left V 2 bases short and J 2 bases short, with 14 bases between. The CDR3 covers 15 residues. From germline, CDR1 is SGHNT and CDR2 YYREEE (reference sequence). CDR3 in amino acids: CASSFGGTSTYEQYF. The CDR3 coding sequence is TGTGCCAGCAGCTTTGGCGGGACTTCGACCTACGAGCAGTACTTC.

This chain uses TRBV19 with TRBJ2-3; 8 nucleotides agree with TRBD2. The CDR3 loop spans 13 amino acids. V dropped 9 bases and J dropped 2; count of bases not matched to a gene: 4. Germline values: CDR1 LNHDA, CDR2 SQIVND (reference sequence). The CDR3 region has the DNA TGTGCCAGCGCGGGGGGACACACAGATACGCAGTATTTT. Translation: CASAGGHTDTQYF.

V is TRBV2 and J is TRBJ1-1; TRBD1 matches 7 bases. V was clipped by 10 bases and J by 4 bases; unmatched bases: 3. The CDR3 runs to 11 residues. The germline V gene has CDR1 SNHLY and CDR2 FYNNEI. In nucleotides, the CDR3 is TGTGCCAACGCAGGGGGCACTGAAGCTTTCTTT. Translating it yields CANAGGTEAFF.

This rearrangement joins TRBV7-9 to TRBJ2-3, with 9 bases fitting TRBD1. V shed 1 base, J shed 1 base, and the junction held 6 bases outside the gene matches. The V gene's germline CDR1 is SEHNR and CDR2 FQNEAQ (reference sequence). This CDR3 contains 17 residues. CDR3 region: CASSLVAGQGGTDTQYF. CDR3 bases: TGTGCCAGCAGCTTAGTGGCGGGACAGGGTGGCACAGATACGCAGTATTTT.

A single count supports this clone. The V and J genes are TRBV3-1 (or the pseudogene TRBV3-2) and TRBJ2-7, with 12 bases matching TRBD2. This CDR3 region has 17 residues. The germline gives CDR1 LGHDT, CDR2 YNNKEL (reference sequence). Unmatched junction bases numbered 13, after V lost 4 bases and J lost 6 bases. The CDR3 nucleotides are TGTGCCAGCAGCCTAAAAAGAGGACTAGCGGGGCACCGCGAGCAGTACTTC. Its protein product is CASSLKRGLAGHREQYF.

The chain is built from TRBV3-1 (or the pseudogene TRBV3-2) and TRBJ2-7; TRBD1 matches at 10 bases. With V trimmed by 3 bases and J by 5 bases, 7 bases remained unmatched. CDR3 length: 15 residues. Germline V CDR1 and CDR2: LGHDT, YNNKEL (reference sequence). The CDR3 protein is CASSQLGQGLDEQYF. Written as DNA, the CDR3 is TGTGCCAGCAGCCAGCTGGGACAGGGGTTGGACGAGCAGTACTTC.

V and J are TRBV11-2 and TRBJ2-2; D is perhaps TRBD1 (6 bases). This CDR3 has 14 amino acids. The germline gives CDR1 SGHAT, CDR2 FQNNGV. V was shortened by 5 bases and J by 4 bases, with 11 bases between the two germline ends. The CDR3 coding sequence is TGTGCCAGCAGCCGACAGGTTACCACCGGGGAGCTGTTTTTT. It translates to CASSRQVTTGELFF.

The rearrangement uses TRBV11-1 and TRBJ1-1; no clear D. CDR3 length: 15 amino acids. V gave up 5 bases and J gave up 0 bases, with 13 bases separating them. Germline V gene data show CDR1 as SGHAT and CDR2 as FQDESV (reference sequence). In DNA form, the CDR3 reads TGTGCCAGCAGCCAGACGGCCAGGATGAACACTGAAGCTTTCTTT. As protein: CASSQTARMNTEAFF. The complete variable domain, with remaining parts taken from reference TRBV11-1 and TRBJ1-1, reads EAEVAQSPRYKITEKSQAVAFWCDPISGHATLYWYRQILGQGPELLVQFQDESVVDDSQLPKDRFSAERLKGVDSTLKIQPAELGDSAMYLCASSQTARMNTEAFFGQGTRLTVV.

The V gene is TRBV5-1, the J gene TRBJ1-6, with D possibly being TRBD1 (6 bases). The CDR3 contains 15 residues. Germline CDR1 reads SGHRS; CDR2 reads YFSETQ. V was clipped by 3 bases and J by 7 bases, with 14 bases between them. CDR3 DNA: TGCGCCAGCAGCTGGATATCAGGACAGAATTCACCCCTCCACTTT. Amino acids: CASSWISGQNSPLHF.